This T cell receptor (beta chain) derives from a study of Ad26.COV2.S vaccination and SARS-CoV-2 variants (dated by TCRdb to about 2021). Notes on the research overall: Donors in the vaccine arm were drawn from COV1001, a multicentre, randomized, double-blind, placebo-controlled phase I-IIa trial testing Ad26.COV2.S in healthy adults. A total of 32 samples were included in the TCR-sequenced set, comprising roughly 19 Ad26.COV2.S vaccine recipients, 5 placebo recipients and 8 SARS-CoV-2 convalescent individuals. Blinding of investigators to trial group allocation was maintained during experiments and outcome assessment. Ad26.COV2.S was administered intramuscularly at 5 x 10^10 or 1 x 10^11 viral particles, either as a single shot or as two shots given 56 days apart. Sequencing of the TCRbeta repertoire served to evaluate the specificity and breadth of SARS-CoV-2-reactive T cell receptors following Ad26.COV2.S vaccination. Trial participants were randomized into five groups of five, in which low-dose or high-dose Ad26.COV2.S was given once or twice, or placebo was given on both occasions. On the study overall, not on this receptor specifically: Vaccine and placebo recipients had similar non-spike TCR breadth, a finding consistent with the vaccine containing only spike. The study was not powered to compare responses between vaccine doses or regimens. According to the authors, total T cell responses may have been underestimated by the TCR breadth and depth analyses. Substantial breadth of spike-specific CD8+ and CD4+ T cell responses was reported after vaccination. Ad26.COV2.S recipients had higher spike-specific TCR breadth than placebo recipients (P = 0.0014).

Comments on this clone: Its recognized antigen is unknown. One base away there is no much larger clone; base qualities are not given.

The sample's treatment or condition label, in plain terms: roughly 18 received Ad26.COV2.S at low or high dose, single or two shots; 5 received placebo; per-sample allocation not given. Repertoires of vaccine and placebo recipients were sequenced from samples taken on day 63 after the first injection. In Cohort 1b, 20 to 25 adults aged 18-55 years were enrolled at a single site in Boston, USA, between 29 July and 7 August 2020. As a vaccine, Ad26.COV2.S was a replication-incompetent adenovirus type 26 vector that expressed a prefusion-stabilized SARS-CoV-2 spike protein derived from the original Wuhan strain. Trimming takes 0 bases from V and 3 bases from J, and the germline ends sit 6 bases apart. The germline V gene provides CDR1 SGHRS and CDR2 YFSETQ. The cysteine opens and the phenylalanine closes a CDR3 of 13 amino acids. Here the CDR3 DNA is all that survives: 39 bases in frame from base 1.

The immunoSEQ Assay was the method used to sequence TCRbeta CDR3 regions. After extraction, genomic DNA underwent amplification by bias-controlled multiplex PCR, followed by high-throughput sequencing. As for how the authors treated the data: Collapsing and filtering of sequences were performed to quantify the absolute abundance of each unique TCRbeta CDR3 region. T cell fraction was estimated by normalizing TCRbeta template counts to usable DNA, with usable DNA measured through amplification of reference genes found in all nucleated cells. Repertoire TCRs were annotated as SARS-CoV-2-specific by exact matching of V gene, CDR3 amino acid sequence and J gene to a known reactive TCR set. The reference SARS-CoV-2 TCR set came from MIRA and was filtered for enrichment in COVID-19-positive ImmuneCODE repertoires, removing public or cross-reactive TCRs. Using the MIRA antigens, annotated TCRs were further analysed by specific ORF or by position within an ORF. Breadth was defined as the number of annotated unique rearrangements divided by the total number of unique productive rearrangements, and depth was defined as the summed frequency of the annotated unique rearrangements. Group comparisons of TCR breadth used two-sided Wilcoxon rank-sum tests. TCRdb obtained this table from immuneACCESS and retained in-frame rearrangements with V and J assigned. These tables miss some clones; where compared with another copy, unresolved V genes account for less than half of the shortfall, and the remainder is unexplained. Clone size and the V and J calls come from that table; the DNA yielded D and trimming. The sample profile shows 400,000 to 450,000 clones; over 75% of them were found once. The ten biggest clones cover more than 9% of the sample.

The clonotype comes from a person between 18 and 60 years old who received the Ad26.COV2.S COVID-19 vaccine or a placebo. The receptor chain draws on TRBV5-1 and TRBJ2-5, with the D gene too uncertain to name. The sequences come from peripheral blood, collected in a trial of Ad26.COV2.S vaccine versus placebo. The CDR3 here reads CASSLGQEETQYF. The DNA sequence is as follows: TGCGCCAGCAGCTTGGGCCAAGAAGAGACCCAGTACTTC. With the rest looked up from the reference TRBV5-1 and TRBJ2-5 genes rather than sequenced, the full variable domain is KAGVTQTPRYLIKTRGQQVTLSCSPISGHRSVSWYQQTPGQGLQFLFEYFSETQRNKGNFPGRFSGRQFSNSRSEMNVSTLELGDSALYLCASSLGQEETQYFGPGTRLLVL.